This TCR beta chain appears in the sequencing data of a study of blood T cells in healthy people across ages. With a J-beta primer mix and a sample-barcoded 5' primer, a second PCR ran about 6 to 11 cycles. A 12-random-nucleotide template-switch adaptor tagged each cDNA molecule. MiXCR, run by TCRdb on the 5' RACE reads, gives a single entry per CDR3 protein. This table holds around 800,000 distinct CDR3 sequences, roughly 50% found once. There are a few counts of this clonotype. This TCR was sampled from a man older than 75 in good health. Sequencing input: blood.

The CDR3 sequence: CASSAGLAGFNEQFF. The CDR3 DNA reads TGTGCCAGCAGTGCTGGACTAGCGGGATTCAATGAGCAGTTCTTC. This chain connects TRBV28 to TRBJ2-1; 12 bases agree with TRBD2. Looked up from germline, CDR1 is MDHEN and CDR2 is SYDVKM. Trimming took 5 bases from V and 6 from J; bases not matched to a gene: 5. The CDR3 has 15 residues. The full variable domain, with the rest looked up from reference TRBV28 and TRBJ2-1, is DVKVTQSSRYLVKRTGEKVFLECVQDMDHENMFWYRQDPGLGLRLIYFSYDVKMKEKGDIPEGYSVSREKKERFSLILESASTNQTSMYLCASSAGLAGFNEQFFGPGTRLTVL.